This TCR beta chain derives from a study of T-cell reconstitution after alpha-beta-depleted transplantation in children. This clonotype showed up many times. The TCRbeta library was prepared with unique molecular identifiers. MiXCR, applied by TCRdb to the PCR reads, yields one record per CDR3 protein. The sample has 350,000 to 450,000 distinct CDR3 sequences, about an eighth seen once; the top ten hold approximately 4.3%. Trimming cost V 3 bases and J 4 bases, with 12 bases left between them. The CDR3 consists of 15 residues. The origin of this receptor is a human donor who donated a stem cell graft to a child with Fanconi anemia. Material: PBMCs, obtained from the stem cell graft. The V call is TRBV12-3 or TRBV12-4, the J call TRBJ2-2; D unresolved. CDR3 sequence: CASSFDPGVTGELFF. The CDR3 bases are TGTGCCAGCAGTTTTGACCCCGGAGTCACCGGGGAGCTGTTTTTT.